This entry concerns a single T cell receptor (beta chain). The clone's antigen remains unknown. Base qualities are not recorded, but no much larger clone differs from it by a single base. The sample originates from a study of identical twins (dated by TCRdb to 2016 to 2017). Study-wide context: To test whether fetal clonotypes persist, this study deep-sequenced TCR alpha and beta repertoires from monozygotic twins, from unrelated adults of various ages, and from cord blood. To rule out contamination, replicate twin experiments were performed at different times with different library preparation protocols.

The library was generated by 5' RACE. The sequencer was an Illumina HiSeq 2000. Template switching added a universal primer binding site, and the final cDNA carried a unique molecular identifier that allowed TCR cDNA molecules to be counted accurately. Specific primers in the conserved constant-segment region were used to synthesize first-strand cDNA for TCR alpha and beta chains. To control for contamination, every cDNA library was double barcoded, receiving both a SMART-Mk sample barcode and Illumina barcodes. TruSeq adapter sequences and Illumina sample barcodes were added in two successive PCR steps. Sequencing of the TCR alpha and beta cDNA libraries was done on the Illumina HiSeq platform using custom primers. The study's own analysis went as follows. MiGEC was used to process raw reads and extract unique molecular identifiers, and MiXCR was used to find CDR3 positions. Recombination models were inferred per individual with the repgenHMM and IGoR tools using an EM algorithm. The analysis of shared clonotypes was done with the tcR package in R, with sharing normalized by the product of cloneset sizes. To study raw recombination free of thymic and clonal selection effects, out-of-frame nonproductive sequences were analyzed. TCRdb redid the processing of the public reads, applying fastp at Q25 and MiXCR, and retained in-frame beta chains. Each record represents a unique CDR3 protein, reported with the most common genes and DNA among its rows. The V and J calls were determined by TCRdb, not by the authors. For this sample the table gives a few hundred thousand distinct CDR3 sequences, of which roughly 15% were detected only once. The leading ten clones occupy about 0.47% of the sample.

Taken from cysteine to phenylalanine, the CDR3 has 16 residues. Only the CDR3 region is kept as DNA, spanning 48 bases read in frame from base 1. From a lookup of the germline V gene (reference sequence), CDR1 and CDR2 are SGHNT and YYREEE. V sheds 0 bases and J sheds 9 bases, leaving 20 bases between their ends. Beyond this particular receptor, the publication reports: Invariant T cells such as MAIT and iNKT could partly confound zero-insertion analyses, although diverse VJ usage argued against such confounding for most clonotypes. In monozygotic twins, recombination models systematically underestimated out-of-frame TCR alpha sharing, but the models matched the sharing seen between unrelated individuals. The excess sharing between twins in beta out-of-frame sequences was weaker because fewer shared sequences reduced the signal-to-noise ratio. Abundant cord blood beta clonotypes had fewer insertions, young adult naive repertoires showed a similar but weaker trend, and memory repertoires showed no such trend. Because the same donors could not be followed over many years, the conclusions relied on cross-sectional statistical analysis. Compared with coincidental sharing between unrelated individuals, out-of-frame TCR alpha sequences shared between twins showed an excess of sequences with low generation probability.

All donors were healthy Caucasians. The twin cohort consisted of three pairs of female monozygotic twins, all aged roughly 18 to 29 years. CD4+ and CD8+ T cell populations were isolated with positive isolation kits from Invitrogen. These sequences were also reported in another study, on yellow fever vaccine responses in identical twins. From the second report: According to the authors, the vaccine-induced T cell response in identical twins seemed to be partly convergent and partly specific to each individual. In identical twins, the study followed T cell clones that responded to the vaccine with precision.

The chain was built from TRBV5-4 and TRBJ2-3; a weak D assignment points to TRBD2 (6 bases agree). Sequencing was performed on CD4+ T cells sorted from blood. The sequence came from a woman between 18 and 30 years old in good health. This receptor carries the CDR3 CASSLGGGDPTRTQYF. The sequenced DNA is TGTGCCAGCAGCTTGGGTGGCGGGGACCCCACAAGGACGCAGTATTTT. Beyond the CDR3, the reference TRBV5-4 and TRBJ2-3 genes provide the residues; the full variable domain reads: ETGVTQSPTHLIKTRGQQVTLRCSSQSGHNTVSWYQQALGQGPQFIFQYYREEENGRGNFPPRFSGLQFPNYSSELNVNALELDDSALYLCASSLGGGDPTRTQYFGPGTRLTVL.